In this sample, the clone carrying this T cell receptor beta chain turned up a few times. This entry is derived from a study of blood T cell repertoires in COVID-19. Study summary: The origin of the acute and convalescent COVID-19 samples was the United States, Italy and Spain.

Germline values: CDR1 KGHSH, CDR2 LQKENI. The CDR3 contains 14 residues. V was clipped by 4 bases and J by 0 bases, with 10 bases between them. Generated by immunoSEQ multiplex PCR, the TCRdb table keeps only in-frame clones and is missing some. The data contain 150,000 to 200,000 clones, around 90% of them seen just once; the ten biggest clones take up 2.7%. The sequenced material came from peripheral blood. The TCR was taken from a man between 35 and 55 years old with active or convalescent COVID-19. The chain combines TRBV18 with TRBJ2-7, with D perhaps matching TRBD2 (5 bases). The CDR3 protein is CASSRGGGSYEQYF. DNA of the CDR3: TGTGCCAGCTCACGCGGAGGCGGCTCCTACGAGCAGTACTTC. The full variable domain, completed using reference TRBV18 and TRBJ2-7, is NAGVMQNPRHLVRRRGQEARLRCSPMKGHSHVYWYRQLPEEGLKFMVYLQKENIIDESGMPKERFSAEFPKEGPSILRIQQVVRGDSAAYFCASSRGGGSYEQYFGPGTRLTVT.